Given below is one T cell receptor (beta chain) in context. Between the trimmed V and J ends, which lost 3 bases and 3 bases, there was a span of 5 bases. CDR1 is LGHNT and CDR2 is FRNRAP in the germline V gene. This CDR3 has 12 residues. The source of the sample is a study of technical replicates of blood from several donors. The data were produced by immunoSEQ multiplex PCR, yet TCRdb's version contains in-frame clones alone and is incomplete. In the table there are 75,000 to 80,000 clones, 90% to 95% of which are singletons. This receptor was taken from a human donor in good health. The V call is TRBV12-5, the J call TRBJ1-1; D call uncertain. Sequences were obtained from T cells isolated from PBMCs. The CDR3 sequence is CASGFQYTEAFF. CDR3 nucleotide sequence: TGTGCTAGTGGTTTCCAGTACACTGAAGCTTTCTTT.